What follows is one T cell receptor (beta chain) and its context. Its target antigen remains unknown. Per-base qualities were not stored, and no clone one base away is much larger. The collaborating institutions used their own protocols to collect whole blood in K2EDTA tubes. For TCRbeta analysis, collaborators shipped samples as frozen whole blood, isolated PBMCs, or DNA extracted from either of those sample types. The data are from a study of blood T cell repertoires in COVID-19 (dated by TCRdb to the early 2020s). General notes on the study: Samples from collaborators originated in the United States, Italy and Spain and spanned both the acute and convalescent phases of COVID-19. The material from the prospective study consisted of cDNA or gDNA derived from T cells, B-cell-depleted T cells, or PBMCs. Deeply sampled blood TCRbeta repertoires from subjects exposed to, actively infected with, or recovered from COVID-19 were included in the dataset. The repertoires were released in a freely available public database intended as a resource for research on the immune response to SARS-CoV-2. Samples came from the ongoing ImmuneRACE study (first 160 participants) plus 1,254 subjects from 6 global collaborators. A de-identified subject ID, COVID-19 status, age in years and sex were almost always included in the sample metadata. Where available, HLA class I and class II types were obtained from metadata supplied by the sample provider rather than from assay-based typing. Overall results and qualifications from the work: Clinical and demographic metadata were provided uncurated, with the amount varying by source and participant.

V ends up 0 bases short and J 11 bases short, with an unmatched junction base count of 1. Spanning cysteine to phenylalanine, the CDR3 consists of 13 amino acids. Of the read, only the CDR3 DNA is kept; its 39 bases are in frame from base 1. From the germline V gene (reference sequence), CDR1 is SGHNT and CDR2 is YYREEE. TCRbeta CDR3 regions were amplified from genomic DNA by means of the immunoSEQ Assay, a bias-controlled multiplex PCR. The paper's processing steps were these. Nucleated cell counts per sample were estimated from amplification of reference gene primers within the assay. To quantify the absolute abundance of each unique TCRbeta CDR3 rearrangement, sequence reads were collapsed and filtered. For each sample, productive Simpson clonality was calculated as the square root of Simpson's diversity index across productive rearrangements. Drawn from immuneACCESS, this table holds only the in-frame rearrangements with V and J called that TCRdb kept. Clones are partly lost; checked studies trace under half to an unresolved V gene and leave the rest unexplained. V and J calls and clone size come straight from that table; D and trimming were deduced from the DNA. This sample holds approximately 250,000 clones; around 84% were observed only once. Clones ranked in the top ten supply about 1% of the sample.

Sequencing was performed on peripheral blood. The rearrangement combines TRBV5-4 with TRBJ1-4, and TRBD1 matches 10 of the central bases. The receptor comes from a man aged 35 to 55 with acute or convalescent COVID-19. Here is the DNA: TGTGCCAGCAGCTTGGAGGGACAGGGGAAACTGTTTTTT. It is translated as CASSLEGQGKLFF.